This TCR beta chain was sequenced in a study of blood T cell repertoires in COVID-19 (dated by TCRdb to the early 2020s). Regarding the study in general: Samples covering the acute and convalescent phases of COVID-19 were provided by collaborators in the United States, Italy and Spain. The prospective study material was composed of cDNA or gDNA derived from T cells, B-cell-depleted T cells, or PBMCs. Subjects who had been exposed to COVID-19, were actively infected with it, or had recovered from it provided the deeply sampled blood TCRbeta repertoires that made up the dataset. The repertoires were released in a freely available public database meant as a resource for research on the immune response to SARS-CoV-2. Samples came from the ongoing ImmuneRACE study (first 160 participants) plus 1,254 subjects from 6 global collaborators. A de-identified subject ID, COVID-19 status, age in years and sex were almost always included in the sample metadata. Where available, HLA class I and class II types were obtained from metadata supplied by the sample provider rather than from assay-based typing. Study-wide findings and limitations: How much clinical and demographic metadata was included differed by source and by participant, and the metadata was provided uncurated.

Comment on this clone: Its antigen target is currently unknown. It has no much larger one-base neighbor in the sample; base qualities were not kept.

TCRbeta CDR3 regions were amplified from genomic DNA by means of the immunoSEQ Assay, a bias-controlled multiplex PCR. Per the authors' processing: Within the assay, amplification of reference gene primers was used to estimate how many nucleated cells each sample contained. To quantify the absolute abundance of each unique TCRbeta CDR3 rearrangement, sequence reads were collapsed and filtered. Productive Simpson clonality was computed per sample as the square root of Simpson's diversity index over productive rearrangements. Imported from immuneACCESS, the table was reduced by TCRdb to in-frame sequences with V and J called. These copies leave out some clones; in studies compared against another copy, an unresolved V gene accounts for under half, and the cause of the remainder is not known. That table supplies the V and J calls and clone size; D and trimming were determined from the DNA. Across this sample there are about 200,000 clones, with around nine tenths seen only once. The biggest ten clones account for approximately 6.2% of the sample.

The germline V gene supplies CDR1 SGHTA and CDR2 FQGTGA. From cysteine to phenylalanine, the CDR3 is 17 amino acids long. Left in the record is the CDR3 DNA by itself, 51 bases read in frame from the first base. V and J are trimmed by 6 bases and 7 bases, and the gene matches miss 14 bases of the junction. A second Seattle source provided samples from volunteer blood donors who had recovered from COVID-19. The collaborating institutions used their own protocols to collect whole blood in K2EDTA tubes. For TCRbeta analysis, collaborators shipped samples in one of three forms: frozen whole blood, isolated PBMCs, or DNA extracted from either of those sample types.

Sequenced: peripheral blood. The chain employs TRBV7-3 and TRBJ2-2, with 10 bases aligning to TRBD2. The receptor was isolated from a man between 60 and 75 years old who had recovered from COVID-19. The DNA sequence follows: TGTGCCAGCAGAAAAAACCCAGCGGGAGGGCCCGGCGGGGAGCTGTTTTTT. Translated, this gives CASRKNPAGGPGGELFF.